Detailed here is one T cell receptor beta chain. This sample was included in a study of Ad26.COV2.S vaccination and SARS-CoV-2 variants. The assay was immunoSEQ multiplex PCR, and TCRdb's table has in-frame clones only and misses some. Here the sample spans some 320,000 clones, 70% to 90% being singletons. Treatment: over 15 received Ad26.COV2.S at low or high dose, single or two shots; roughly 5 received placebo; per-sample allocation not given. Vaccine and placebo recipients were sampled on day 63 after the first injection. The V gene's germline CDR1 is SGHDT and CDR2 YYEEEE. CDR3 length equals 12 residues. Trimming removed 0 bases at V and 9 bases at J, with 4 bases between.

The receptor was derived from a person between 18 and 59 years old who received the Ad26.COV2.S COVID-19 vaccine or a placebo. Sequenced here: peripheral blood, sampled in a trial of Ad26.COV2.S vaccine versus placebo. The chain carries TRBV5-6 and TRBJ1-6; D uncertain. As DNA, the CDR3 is TGTGCCAGCAGCTTGGGTTCTTCACCCCTCCACTTT. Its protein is CASSLGSSPLHF.